A few counts support the clone carrying this T cell receptor (beta chain). The entry originates in a study of glioma-infiltrating T cells after dendritic cell vaccination. The wider study: Monocyte-derived dendritic cells, cultured about 7 days with IL-4 and GM-CSF, were pulsed with autologous tumor lysate. At biweekly intervals, patients got three intradermal dendritic cell vaccine injections.

None of the glioblastoma patients had an isocitrate dehydrogenase mutation. Blood PBMC samples: pre-vaccination, two weeks post third vaccination, and at tumor progression. Assay used: immunoSEQ multiplex PCR; TCRdb lists only in-frame clones, some missing. The sample has over 90,000 clones, roughly 79% seen once. Deletions cut 5 bases from V and 7 bases from J, with 15 bases between. CDR1 is SEHNR and CDR2 is FQNEAQ in the germline V gene (reference sequence). This CDR3 spans 15 amino acids. The chain joins TRBV7-9 to TRBJ1-6, with D possibly matching TRBD1 (5 bases). The input for sequencing was blood, taken before dendritic cell vaccination. This receptor was identified in a human donor with glioblastoma. The CDR3: CASSEDNSGNSPLHF. For the CDR3, the DNA is TGTGCCAGCAGCGAGGACAATTCCGGCAATTCACCCCTCCACTTT.